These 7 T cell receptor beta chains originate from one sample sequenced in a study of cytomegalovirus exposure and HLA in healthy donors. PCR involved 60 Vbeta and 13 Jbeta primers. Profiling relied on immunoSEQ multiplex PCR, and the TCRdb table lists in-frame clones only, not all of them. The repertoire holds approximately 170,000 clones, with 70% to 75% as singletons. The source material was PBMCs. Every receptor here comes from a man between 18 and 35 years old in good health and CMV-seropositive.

The CDR3 nucleotides read TGCGCCAGCAGCTTGGAATTAGGTCCTGACTCCCGAGCTTTCTTT. Translated, it gives CASSLELGPDSRAFF. The chain is built from TRBV5-1 and TRBJ1-1; D is unclear. Trimming took off 0 bases at V and 10 bases at J, with 19 bases between the two ends. The CDR3 totals 15 residues. Per germline, CDR1 SGHRS and CDR2 YFSETQ. Using reference TRBV5-1 and TRBJ1-1 for the parts outside the CDR3, the full variable domain is KAGVTQTPRYLIKTRGQQVTLSCSPISGHRSVSWYQQTPGQGLQFLFEYFSETQRNKGNFPGRFSGRQFSNSRSEMNVSTLELGDSALYLCASSLELGPDSRAFFGQGTRLTVV.

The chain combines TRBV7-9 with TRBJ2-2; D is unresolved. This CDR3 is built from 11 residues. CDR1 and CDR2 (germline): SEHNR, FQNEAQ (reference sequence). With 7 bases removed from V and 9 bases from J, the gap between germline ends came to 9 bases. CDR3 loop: CASTLNRELFF. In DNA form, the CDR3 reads TGTGCCAGCACGCTAAACCGGGAGCTGTTTTTT. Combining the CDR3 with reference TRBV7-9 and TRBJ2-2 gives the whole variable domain DTGVSQNPRHKITKRGQNVTFRCDPISEHNRLYWYRQTLGQGPEFLTYFQNEAQLEKSRLLSDRFSAERPKGSFSTLEIQRTEQGDSAMYLCASTLNRELFFGEGSRLTVL.

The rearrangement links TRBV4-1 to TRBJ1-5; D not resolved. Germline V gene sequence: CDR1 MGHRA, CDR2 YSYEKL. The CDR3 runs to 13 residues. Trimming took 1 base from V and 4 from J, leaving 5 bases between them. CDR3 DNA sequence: TGCGCCAGCAGCCAAGGGCCGAATCAGCCCCAGCATTTT. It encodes CASSQGPNQPQHF.

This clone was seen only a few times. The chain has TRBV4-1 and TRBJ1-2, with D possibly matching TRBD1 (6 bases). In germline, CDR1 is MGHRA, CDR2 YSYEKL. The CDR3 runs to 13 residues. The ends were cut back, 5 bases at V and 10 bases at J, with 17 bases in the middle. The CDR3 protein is CASSKGDLGAYTF. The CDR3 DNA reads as TGCGCCAGCAGCAAAGGGGACCTGGGGGCCTACACCTTC.

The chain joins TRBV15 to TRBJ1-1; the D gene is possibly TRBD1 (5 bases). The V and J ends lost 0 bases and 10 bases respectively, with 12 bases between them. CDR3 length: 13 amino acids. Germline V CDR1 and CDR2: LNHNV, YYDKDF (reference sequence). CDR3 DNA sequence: TGTGCCACCAGCAGAGAAAGGGGCTGGGGAGCTTTCTTT. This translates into CATSRERGWGAFF.

The CDR3 loop reads CASTVGRGEKLFF. In DNA, the CDR3 is TGTGCCAGTACCGTGGGCCGGGGTGAAAAACTGTTTTTT. The gene calls are TRBV28 and TRBJ1-4; D gene uncertain. Between the trimmed V and J ends, which lost 9 bases and 7 bases, there was a span of 15 bases. The CDR3 is 13 residues long. Germline CDR1 reads MDHEN; CDR2 reads SYDVKM.

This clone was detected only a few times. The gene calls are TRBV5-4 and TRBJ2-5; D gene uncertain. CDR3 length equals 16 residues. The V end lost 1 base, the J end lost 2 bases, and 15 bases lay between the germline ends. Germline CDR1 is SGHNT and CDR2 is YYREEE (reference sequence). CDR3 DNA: TGTGCCAGCAGCTTGAAGCCCCGAGTTGCGCAAGAGACCCAGTACTTC. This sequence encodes CASSLKPRVAQETQYF.